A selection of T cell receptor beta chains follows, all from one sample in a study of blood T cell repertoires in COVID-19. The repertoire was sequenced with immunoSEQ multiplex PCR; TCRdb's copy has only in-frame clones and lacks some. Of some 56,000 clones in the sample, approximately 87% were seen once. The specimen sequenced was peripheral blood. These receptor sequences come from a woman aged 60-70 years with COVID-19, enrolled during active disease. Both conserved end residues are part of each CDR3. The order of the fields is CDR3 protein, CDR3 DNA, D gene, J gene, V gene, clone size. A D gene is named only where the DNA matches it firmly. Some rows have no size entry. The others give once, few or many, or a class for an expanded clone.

CDR3 protein: CASSIDPSGWGKDEQFF
CDR3 DNA: TGTGCCAGTAGTATAGATCCTAGCGGGTGGGGTAAGGATGAGCAGTTCTTC
D gene: TRBD2
J gene: TRBJ2-1
V gene: TRBV19
clone size: NA

CDR3 protein: CSQRAGRDTQYF
CDR3 DNA: TGCAGCCAGAGGGCTGGTAGAGATACGCAGTATTTT
D gene: NA
J gene: TRBJ2-3
V gene: TRBV29-1
clone size: NA

CDR3 protein: CASSYLAGPNQETQYF
CDR3 DNA: TGTGCCAGCAGTTATCTAGCGGGACCAAACCAAGAGACCCAGTACTTC
D gene: TRBD2
J gene: TRBJ2-5
V gene: TRBV28
clone size: NA

CDR3 protein: CASSVRSGQGATGNTIYF
CDR3 DNA: TGTGCCAGCAGCGTTCGATCGGGACAGGGGGCGACTGGAAACACCATATATTTT
D gene: TRBD1
J gene: TRBJ1-3
V gene: TRBV9
clone size: once

CDR3 protein: CASSQDPTGGYYGYTF
CDR3 DNA: TGCGCCAGCAGCCAAGACCCCACAGGGGGCTACTATGGCTACACCTTC
D gene: TRBD1
J gene: TRBJ1-2
V gene: TRBV4-1
clone size: NA

CDR3 protein: CASSLDSGVAFGEQYF
CDR3 DNA: TGTGCCAGCAGCTTAGATTCAGGGGTTGCATTTGGCGAGCAGTACTTC
D gene: NA
J gene: TRBJ2-7
V gene: TRBV11-2
clone size: NA

CDR3 protein: CVSSTAHRTGMNTEAFF
CDR3 DNA: TGTGTCAGTAGTACAGCCCACCGGACAGGCATGAACACTGAAGCTTTCTTT
D gene: TRBD1
J gene: TRBJ1-1
V gene: TRBV19
clone size: NA

CDR3 protein: CASSQGLAGGKSSYNEQFF
CDR3 DNA: TGTGCCAGCTCACAAGGACTAGCGGGAGGTAAGAGCTCCTACAATGAGCAGTTCTTC
D gene: TRBD2
J gene: TRBJ2-1
V gene: TRBV18
clone size: NA

CDR3 protein: CASSLRDRGRFYF
CDR3 DNA: TGTGCCAGCAGTTTAAGAGACAGGGGGCGTTTTTATTTT
D gene: TRBD1
J gene: TRBJ1-3
V gene: TRBV28
clone size: NA

CDR3 protein: CASQGGLQGAYKFF
CDR3 DNA: TGTGCCAGCCAGGGGGGCCTACAGGGGGCGTATAAGTTCTTC
D gene: TRBD1
J gene: TRBJ2-1
V gene: TRBV6-5
clone size: NA

CDR3 protein: CASSWKQQGAKTEAFF
CDR3 DNA: TGTGCCAGCAGCTGGAAGCAACAGGGGGCGAAGACTGAAGCTTTCTTT
D gene: TRBD1
J gene: TRBJ1-1
V gene: TRBV7-9
clone size: NA

CDR3 protein: CASSPPGLAGGNNEQFF
CDR3 DNA: TGTGCCAGCAGTCCGCCGGGACTAGCGGGAGGAAACAATGAGCAGTTCTTC
D gene: TRBD2
J gene: TRBJ2-1
V gene: TRBV27
clone size: NA

CDR3 protein: CASSPHRDWRNEQFF
CDR3 DNA: TGTGCCAGTAGTCCGCACAGGGATTGGCGCAATGAGCAGTTCTTC
D gene: NA
J gene: TRBJ2-1
V gene: TRBV19
clone size: NA

CDR3 protein: CASSLATAGRDTEAFF
CDR3 DNA: TGTGCCAGCAGCTTGGCAACGGCCGGGAGAGACACTGAAGCTTTCTTT
D gene: NA
J gene: TRBJ1-1
V gene: TRBV5-6
clone size: NA

CDR3 protein: CASSPNRVGSGNTIYF
CDR3 DNA: TGTGCCAGCAGCCCTAACAGGGTAGGGTCTGGAAACACCATATATTTT
D gene: NA
J gene: TRBJ1-3
V gene: TRBV4-2
clone size: NA

CDR3 protein: CASSETENTEAFF
CDR3 DNA: TGTGCCAGCAGTGAAACAGAGAACACTGAAGCTTTCTTT
D gene: NA
J gene: TRBJ1-1
V gene: TRBV2
clone size: NA

CDR3 protein: CASSAGTGDYGYTF
CDR3 DNA: TGTGCCAGCTCAGCCGGGACAGGGGACTATGGCTACACCTTC
D gene: TRBD1
J gene: TRBJ1-2
V gene: TRBV18
clone size: NA

CDR3 protein: CASSPEEGQGSQPQHF
CDR3 DNA: TGTGCCAGCAGCCCGGAGGAGGGACAGGGAAGTCAGCCCCAGCATTTT
D gene: TRBD1
J gene: TRBJ1-5
V gene: TRBV28
clone size: NA

CDR3 protein: CASSQDSQETQYF
CDR3 DNA: TGTGCCAGCAGCCAGGACAGTCAAGAGACCCAGTACTTC
D gene: NA
J gene: TRBJ2-5
V gene: TRBV12-3/TRBV12-4
clone size: NA

CDR3 protein: CASGTSGRAFTDTQYF
CDR3 DNA: TGTGCCAGCGGGACTAGCGGGAGGGCCTTCACAGATACGCAGTATTTT
D gene: TRBD2
J gene: TRBJ2-3
V gene: TRBV28
clone size: NA

CDR3 protein: CASSMTNNGGPQHF
CDR3 DNA: TGTGCCAGCAGTATGACCAACAACGGGGGGCCCCAGCATTTT
D gene: NA
J gene: TRBJ1-5
V gene: TRBV27
clone size: NA

CDR3 protein: CASSQDLETQYF
CDR3 DNA: TGTGCCAGCAGCCAAGATCTCGAGACCCAGTACTTC
D gene: NA
J gene: TRBJ2-5
V gene: TRBV14
clone size: NA

CDR3 protein: CASSSSGRGSDTQYF
CDR3 DNA: TGTGCCAGCAGTAGTAGCGGGAGGGGGTCAGATACGCAGTATTTT
D gene: TRBD2
J gene: TRBJ2-3
V gene: TRBV6-5
clone size: once

CDR3 protein: CASSADRDVTEAFF
CDR3 DNA: TGCGCCAGCAGCGCAGACAGGGACGTGACTGAAGCTTTCTTT
D gene: TRBD1
J gene: TRBJ1-1
V gene: TRBV5-1
clone size: NA

CDR3 protein: CASSDRDRGWGFLF
CDR3 DNA: TGTGCCAGCAGTGACCGGGACAGGGGATGGGGTTTCCTTTTT
D gene: TRBD1
J gene: TRBJ1-4
V gene: TRBV6-1
clone size: NA

CDR3 protein: CASSSTGTGKSPQHF
CDR3 DNA: TGTGCCAGCAGCTCAACAGGGACCGGGAAGTCGCCCCAGCATTTT
D gene: NA
J gene: TRBJ1-5
V gene: TRBV7-2
clone size: once

CDR3 protein: CAIATSGSKGTQYF
CDR3 DNA: TGTGCCATCGCGACTAGCGGGAGCAAAGGTACGCAGTATTTT
D gene: TRBD2
J gene: TRBJ2-3
V gene: TRBV10-3
clone size: NA

CDR3 protein: CASRGQGSWGYTF
CDR3 DNA: TGTGCCAGCAGAGGCCAGGGGTCGTGGGGCTACACCTTC
D gene: NA
J gene: TRBJ1-2
V gene: TRBV2
clone size: NA

CDR3 protein: CASSIGTGRTDTQYF
CDR3 DNA: TGTGCCAGTAGTATTGGGACAGGACGCACAGATACGCAGTATTTT
D gene: TRBD1
J gene: TRBJ2-3
V gene: TRBV19
clone size: NA

CDR3 protein: CASSLIGRETQYF
CDR3 DNA: TGTGCCAGCAGCTTGATAGGGAGAGAGACCCAGTACTTC
D gene: NA
J gene: TRBJ2-5
V gene: TRBV5-5
clone size: NA

CDR3 protein: CASRTGDRVTYEQYF
CDR3 DNA: TGTGCCAGCAGGACGGGGGACAGGGTAACCTACGAGCAGTACTTC
D gene: TRBD1
J gene: TRBJ2-7
V gene: TRBV2
clone size: NA

CDR3 protein: CASTTTGVGANVLTF
CDR3 DNA: TGTGCCAGTACCACCACAGGGGTTGGGGCCAACGTCCTGACTTTC
D gene: TRBD1
J gene: TRBJ2-6
V gene: TRBV19
clone size: NA

CDR3 protein: CASTPALGGGYTF
CDR3 DNA: TGTGCCAGCACCCCTGCCCTAGGGGGAGGCTACACCTTC
D gene: NA
J gene: TRBJ1-2
V gene: TRBV9
clone size: NA

CDR3 protein: CAWSSGAGGLVGTDTQYF
CDR3 DNA: TGTGCCTGGAGTTCAGGAGCGGGAGGCCTGGTGGGCACAGATACGCAGTATTTT
D gene: TRBD2
J gene: TRBJ2-3
V gene: TRBV30
clone size: NA

CDR3 protein: CASSALTSGRGNEQFF
CDR3 DNA: TGTGCCAGCAGTGCGTTAACTAGCGGGAGGGGGAATGAGCAGTTCTTC
D gene: TRBD2
J gene: TRBJ2-1
V gene: TRBV6-1
clone size: once

CDR3 protein: CASSEGLRRARVTNEKLFF
CDR3 DNA: TGTGCCAGCAGTGAAGGCTTAAGGAGGGCCAGGGTAACTAATGAAAAACTGTTTTTT
D gene: NA
J gene: TRBJ1-4
V gene: TRBV6-1
clone size: NA